A single sample is the source of the 17 T cell receptor beta chains below, sequenced in a study of lymphopenia after photon versus proton radiotherapy. Profiling relied on immunoSEQ multiplex PCR, and the TCRdb table lists in-frame clones only, not all of them. The sample lists tens of thousands of clones, 65% to 85% occurring once. Sequencing was performed on peripheral blood, taken from a patient treated with photon-based radiotherapy. These TCRs come from a man over 45 with gastric cancer.

As for this clone: Other DNA variants within this sample encode the same CDR3. The chain has TRBV18 and TRBJ2-1, with D possibly being TRBD1 (5 bases). The V end lost 3 bases, the J end lost 5 bases, and 17 bases lay between the germline ends. This CDR3 is built from 16 residues. The V gene's germline CDR1 is KGHSH and CDR2 LQKENI. The CDR3 DNA follows: TGTGCCAGCTCACCGCGTCAGGGTTTGGGCGACAATGAGCAGTTCTTC. Protein sequence: CASSPRQGLGDNEQFF.

The rearrangement joins TRBV5-5 to TRBJ2-3, with a weak D call TRBD1 (6 bases). CDR3 length: 14 residues. Germline CDR1 and CDR2: SGHKS and YYEKEE (reference sequence). V lost 0 bases, J lost 2 bases, and 7 bases lay in between. The CDR3 protein is CASSLGGPTDTQYF. CDR3 sequence (DNA): TGTGCCAGCAGCTTGGGGGGGCCCACAGATACGCAGTATTTT.

This chain links TRBV5-6 with TRBJ2-7; tentatively, D is TRBD2 (9 bases). This CDR3 contains 16 residues. Between the trimmed V and J ends, which lost 3 bases and 5 bases, there was a span of 21 bases. Germline CDR1 SGHDT, CDR2 YYEEEE. The CDR3 reads CASSSPRQGTSNEQYF. The CDR3 DNA follows: TGTGCCAGCAGCTCCCCAAGACAGGGGACTAGCAACGAGCAGTACTTC.

This rearrangement joins TRBV6-5 to TRBJ2-1; 7 positions agree with TRBD1. Germline V gene lookup returns CDR1 MNHEY and CDR2 SVGAGI. The ends lost 8 bases at V and 0 bases at J; junction bases unmatched: 4. There are 14 residues in the CDR3. The CDR3 sequence: CASQWDSSYNEQFF. CDR3 DNA: TGTGCCAGCCAGTGGGACAGCTCCTACAATGAGCAGTTCTTC.

The V call is TRBV27, the J call TRBJ1-3, with D perhaps TRBD1 (5 bases). Germline-derived CDR1 and CDR2 are MNHEY and SMNVEV (reference sequence). With 8 bases removed from V and 2 bases from J, the gap between germline ends came to 10 bases. The CDR3 totals 13 residues. CDR3 residues: CASGQGTGNTIYF. The CDR3 DNA reads as TGTGCCAGCGGGCAGGGAACTGGAAACACCATATATTTT.

This chain links TRBV30 with TRBJ2-7; D possibly corresponds to TRBD2 (5 bases). V dropped 0 bases and J dropped 4 bases, with 10 bases sitting between them. This CDR3 is built from 13 residues. Germline V gives CDR1 GTSNPN, CDR2 SVGIG (reference sequence). In DNA form, the CDR3 reads TGTGCCTGGAGTGTACGTCGCGGGTACGAGCAGTACTTC. It yields the protein CAWSVRRGYEQYF.

This clone was recorded only once. This sequence joins TRBV7-3 and TRBJ2-1; D ambiguous. This CDR3 region has 13 residues. Between the trimmed V and J ends, which lost 2 bases and 7 bases, there was a span of 9 bases. Germline CDR1 is SGHTA and CDR2 is FQGTGA. The CDR3 DNA reads TGTGCCAGCAGCTTAGGTAGTCCAAATGAGCAGTTCTTC. Translation: CASSLGSPNEQFF.

This clone was seen just once. This chain links TRBV7-6 with TRBJ1-6; D may be TRBD1 (5 bases). V was cut by 5 bases and J by 10 bases, with 18 bases left in between. The CDR3 contains 15 residues. CDR1 is SGHVS, CDR2 FNYEAQ, per germline. The CDR3 bases are TGTGCCAGCAGCCCCGGGACCGAGGTCGAGTCACCCCTCCACTTT. Its translation is CASSPGTEVESPLHF.

J is TRBJ2-1 and V is TRBV9; 12 nucleotides line up with TRBD2. V shed 2 bases, J shed 6 bases, and the junction held 6 bases outside the gene matches. Germline values: CDR1 SGDLS, CDR2 YYNGEE. This CDR3 contains 16 residues. The CDR3 DNA is TGTGCCAGCAGCGTGAGGACTAGCGGGAAGGGCAATGAGCAGTTCTTC. Encoded protein: CASSVRTSGKGNEQFF.

V is TRBV5-6 and J is TRBJ2-2, with a weak D call TRBD1 (6 bases). CDR1 SGHDT and CDR2 YYEEEE come from the germline V gene. The V gene lost 3 bases and the J gene lost 1 base, with 10 bases spanning the gap. The CDR3 is 15 amino acids. CDR3 region: CASSSNRENTGELFF. The CDR3 bases are TGTGCCAGCAGCTCTAACAGGGAGAACACCGGGGAGCTGTTTTTT.

CDR3 loop: CASWRGAGEQYF. The CDR3 bases are TGTGCCAGTTGGCGGGGGGCTGGGGAGCAGTACTTC. The rearrangement uses TRBV11-2 and TRBJ2-7; TRBD2 aligns across 8 bases. The trim removed 9 bases at V and 7 bases at J, leaving 8 bases unmatched. The CDR3 is 12 amino acids. Germline V CDR1 and CDR2: SGHAT, FQNNGV. The complete variable domain, with remaining parts taken from reference TRBV11-2 and TRBJ2-7, reads EAGVAQSPRYKIIEKRQSVAFWCNPISGHATLYWYQQILGQGPKLLIQFQNNGVVDDSQLPKDRFSAERLKGVDSTLKIQPAKLEDSAVYLCASWRGAGEQYFGPGTRLTVT.

This chain joins TRBV5-8 and TRBJ2-7, with D tentatively TRBD1 (6 bases). The CDR3 runs 12 residues. V shed 7 bases and J shed 4 bases, with 12 bases lying between them. Germline V gives CDR1 SGHTS, CDR2 YDEGEE. The CDR3: CASGGRAYEQYF. The CDR3 nucleotides read TGTGCCAGCGGGGGCCGGGCGTACGAGCAGTACTTC.

The CDR3, as DNA: TGTGCCAGCGCCGGACTAGCGGGAGGGACCGGGGAGCTGTTTTTT. As protein: CASAGLAGGTGELFF. The chain joins TRBV11-2 to TRBJ2-2; 15 nucleotides match TRBD2. The V gene's germline CDR1 is SGHAT and CDR2 FQNNGV. The CDR3 has 15 residues. V dropped 8 bases and J dropped 5; count of bases not matched to a gene: 3.

The chain couples TRBV12-5 to TRBJ2-7, with a tentative D call TRBD1 (5 bases). Trimming stripped 3 bases from V and 6 bases from J, with 12 bases between. This CDR3 is 13 amino acids long. Germline loops: CDR1 LGHNT, CDR2 FRNRAP. CDR3 region: CASGLDSLSEQYF. CDR3 sequence (DNA): TGTGCTAGTGGTTTAGACAGCCTTTCCGAGCAGTACTTC.

The chain joins TRBV30 to TRBJ2-7, with TRBD2 as a possible D gene (7 bases). Deletions cut 5 bases from V and 6 bases from J, with 17 bases between. This CDR3 is 13 amino acids long. Germline V lookup: CDR1 GTSNPN, CDR2 SVGIG (reference sequence). The CDR3 DNA follows: TGTGCCTGGTCCCAAGGGGGGAGGGCCGAGCAGTACTTC. This encodes CAWSQGGRAEQYF.

V gene TRBV4-1 combines with J gene TRBJ1-1, with unresolved D. V lost 6 bases, J lost 6 bases, and 14 bases lay in between. Looked up from germline, CDR1 is MGHRA and CDR2 is YSYEKL. The length of the CDR3 is 13 residues. CDR3 nucleotide sequence: TGCGCCAGCAGACCTCCGGGAGGCCCTGAAGCTTTCTTT. This translates into CASRPPGGPEAFF.

J is TRBJ1-4 and V is TRBV2, with D possibly TRBD1 on 5 matching bases. CDR1 and CDR2 (germline): SNHLY, FYNNEI. Trimming removed 7 bases from V and 8 bases from J, with 17 bases in between. This CDR3 contains 14 residues. Here the CDR3 reads CASIQPGLGEKLFF. CDR3 sequence (DNA): TGTGCCAGCATCCAACCGGGACTCGGGGAAAAACTGTTTTTT.